This TCR beta chain is drawn from a study of early T cells in non-severe SARS-CoV-2 infection. The V gene lost 0 bases and the J gene lost 5 bases, with 7 bases spanning the gap. Germline assignment: CDR1 SEHNR and CDR2 FQNEAQ (reference sequence). This CDR3 has 14 amino acids. From the 5' RACE reads, TCRdb called clonotypes with MiXCR, one entry per CDR3 protein. The sample carries about 60,000 distinct CDR3 sequences, roughly 9.7% recorded once. In this sample, this clonotype turned up many times. The specimen sequenced was whole blood. The chain employs TRBV7-9 and TRBJ2-2; no clear D gene. This TCR was recovered from an adult who was a healthcare worker with PCR-confirmed SARS-CoV-2 infection or an uninfected control (not recorded which). The CDR3 nucleotides read TGTGCCAGCAGCTTAGCGCTAGTAACCGGGGAGCTGTTTTTT. Translation: CASSLALVTGELFF.